A single sample is the source of the 24 T cell receptor beta chains below, sequenced in a study of beta chain features in type 1 diabetes. Every bit of the isolated RNA underwent reverse transcription, so sequencing read expressed TCRB transcripts. TCRdb's table, derived via immunoSEQ multiplex PCR, lists solely in-frame clones and lacks some. The data contain 15,000 to 20,000 clones, around 50% of them singletons. The sample consisted of stem cell memory CD4+ T cells from blood. The source of these receptors is a man younger than 35 in good health.

V and J are TRBV7-7 and TRBJ2-2; maybe TRBD1 (6 bases). CDR1 is SSHAT, CDR2 FNYEAQ, per germline (reference sequence). Trimming removed 4 bases at V and 0 bases at J, with 9 bases between. The CDR3 extends over 15 amino acids. This CDR3 reads CASSSGTSNTGELFF. In nucleotides, the CDR3 is TGTGCCAGCAGCTCCGGGACATCGAACACCGGGGAGCTGTTTTTT.

This clone was seen a handful of times. The chain is built from TRBV13 and TRBJ1-1; D is perhaps TRBD1 (5 bases). The CDR3 loop spans 15 amino acids. The V gene's germline CDR1 is PRHDT and CDR2 FYEKMQ (reference sequence). Trimming left V 3 bases short and J 0 bases short, with 11 bases between. The CDR3 loop reads CASSFVGALNTEAFF. CDR3 nucleotides: TGTGCCAGCAGCTTTGTTGGGGCGTTGAACACTGAAGCTTTCTTT. The whole variable domain, remainder taken from reference TRBV13 and TRBJ1-1, is AAGVIQSPRHLIKEKRETATLKCYPIPRHDTVYWYQQGPGQDPQFLISFYEKMQSDKGSIPDRFSAQQFSDYHSELNMSSLELGDSALYFCASSFVGALNTEAFFGQGTRLTVV.

Written as DNA, the CDR3 is TGTGCCAGCAGCTGGACAGGGGGTAGCAATCAGCCCCAGCATTTT. The encoded protein is CASSWTGGSNQPQHF. The V gene is TRBV7-2, the J gene TRBJ1-5; TRBD1 aligns across 10 bases. CDR3 length: 15 residues. Germline V gives CDR1 SGHTA, CDR2 FQGNSA. The V segment lost 4 bases and the J segment 0 bases; nucleotides outside the gene matches: 0.

In this sample, this clone turned up a few times. This chain links TRBV2 with TRBJ2-7, with D possibly TRBD2 on 5 matching bases. CDR1 is SNHLY and CDR2 is FYNNEI in the germline V gene. The CDR3 totals 14 residues. V was shortened by 6 bases and J by 1 base, with 13 bases between the two germline ends. CDR3: CASRTRETSYEQYF. The CDR3 DNA reads as TGTGCCAGCAGAACTAGGGAGACTTCCTACGAGCAGTACTTC.

The DNA of the CDR3 is TGTGCCAGCAGCTCAGGGATGAACACTGAAGCTTTCTTT. Translated, it gives CASSSGMNTEAFF. This chain connects TRBV7-2 to TRBJ1-1, with D tentatively TRBD1 (5 bases). V lost 4 bases and J 0 bases, leaving 6 bases between the germline ends. Germline V CDR1 and CDR2: SGHTA, FQGNSA. The CDR3 loop spans 13 amino acids.

There are a few counts of this clone. The chain couples TRBV7-2 to TRBJ2-7; 7 nucleotides agree with TRBD2. The CDR3 runs to 16 residues. Germline CDR1 SGHTA, CDR2 FQGNSA. Trimming removed 0 bases from V and 2 bases from J; junction bases left unmatched: 7. The CDR3 DNA follows: TGTGCCAGCAGCTTAGCTTCGACTAGCTTAGCCTACGAGCAGTACTTC. Amino acid sequence: CASSLASTSLAYEQYF.

The V gene is TRBV28, the J gene TRBJ1-4; 9 bases are a match to TRBD1. The CDR3 is 16 residues long. Unmatched junction bases numbered 9, after V lost 6 bases and J lost 4 bases. CDR1 and CDR2 (germline): MDHEN, SYDVKM. The CDR3 loop is CASSPGTGTFNEKLFF. Written as DNA, the CDR3 is TGTGCCAGCAGCCCTGGGACAGGGACATTTAATGAAAAACTGTTTTTT.

J is TRBJ1-1 and V is TRBV7-2; D is undetermined. Germline assignment: CDR1 SGHTA and CDR2 FQGNSA. V dropped 3 bases and J dropped 3 bases, with 11 bases sitting between them. This CDR3 has 14 residues. The CDR3 spells CASSFRRGDTEAFF. In nucleotides, the CDR3 is TGTGCCAGCAGCTTCCGTCGCGGTGACACTGAAGCTTTCTTT.

Concerning this clone: Other nucleotide sequences from this sample produce the same CDR3. The rearrangement joins TRBV30 to TRBJ2-7; possible D gene TRBD1, 6 bases. Trimming shortened V by 3 bases and J by 0 bases, and 9 bases separated the two germline ends. The CDR3 is 13 amino acids. The germline V gene has CDR1 GTSNPN and CDR2 SVGIG (reference sequence). CDR3 in amino acids: CAWSSDSSYEQYF. The CDR3 nucleotides read TGTGCCTGGAGCTCGGACAGCTCCTACGAGCAGTACTTC.

This sequence joins TRBV7-3 and TRBJ2-3; 9 nucleotides agree with TRBD2. The length of the CDR3 is 14 residues. Germline loops: CDR1 SGHTA, CDR2 FQGTGA. V was clipped by 4 bases and J by 6 bases; unmatched bases: 5. CDR3 coding DNA: TGTGCCAGCAGCTCCTATAGCGGGAGTGATACGCAGTATTTT. Protein product: CASSSYSGSDTQYF.

V and J are TRBV5-4 and TRBJ1-2, with TRBD1 as a possible D gene (6 bases). This CDR3 spans 16 amino acids. V was trimmed by 0 bases and J by 2 bases, leaving 14 bases between them. Germline V gene sequence: CDR1 SGHNT, CDR2 YYREEE (reference sequence). CDR3 nucleotides: TGTGCCAGCAGCTTGGACCCACAGGGATCGAACTATGGCTACACCTTC. As protein: CASSLDPQGSNYGYTF. The complete variable domain, with remaining parts taken from reference TRBV5-4 and TRBJ1-2, reads ETGVTQSPTHLIKTRGQQVTLRCSSQSGHNTVSWYQQALGQGPQFIFQYYREEENGRGNFPPRFSGLQFPNYSSELNVNALELDDSALYLCASSLDPQGSNYGYTFGSGTRLTVV.

The chain employs TRBV7-2 and TRBJ2-5; D might be TRBD1 (6 bases). CDR1 is SGHTA, CDR2 FQGNSA, per germline. The CDR3 sequence is 14 residues long. V was clipped by 7 bases and J by 1 base, with 13 bases between them. The CDR3 DNA reads as TGTGCCAGCACCAAAGGACAGTCCCAAGAGACCCAGTACTTC. The encoded protein is CASTKGQSQETQYF. Supplemented by reference TRBV7-2 and TRBJ2-5, the full variable domain reads GAGVSQSPSNKVTEKGKDVELRCDPISGHTALYWYRQSLGQGLEFLIYFQGNSAPDKSGLPSDRFSAERTGGSVSTLTIQRTQQEDSAVYLCASTKGQSQETQYFGPGTRLLVL.

The chain has TRBV5-1 and TRBJ2-3; D gene uncertain. The germline V gene encodes CDR1 SGHRS and CDR2 YFSETQ. The V gene lost 0 bases and the J gene lost 1 base, with 3 bases spanning the gap. The CDR3 covers 13 residues. The CDR3 nucleotides read TGCGCCAGCAGCTTGGCGGGCACAGATACGCAGTATTTT. This codes for CASSLAGTDTQYF.

The rearrangement uses TRBV28 and TRBJ2-3; 10 nucleotides agree with TRBD2. V gave up 5 bases and J gave up 6 bases; unmatched junction bases: 8. The CDR3 runs to 15 residues. CDR1 MDHEN and CDR2 SYDVKM come from the germline V gene. The chain's CDR3 is CASSTQREGADTQYF. The CDR3 DNA sequence: TGTGCCAGCAGTACTCAGCGGGAGGGGGCGGATACGCAGTATTTT.

V is TRBV11-3 and J is TRBJ2-1, with 7 bases fitting TRBD2. The CDR3 sequence is 16 residues long. J was trimmed by 4 bases and V by 0 bases; bases with no gene match: 6. CDR1 is SGHNT, CDR2 YENEEA, per germline. CDR3 region: CASSLDSASGYNEQFF. The CDR3 region has the DNA TGTGCCAGCAGCTTAGATTCGGCTAGCGGATACAATGAGCAGTTCTTC.

This clone came up a few times. The CDR3 DNA reads as TGTGCCAGCAGCCGACAGAGCACAGATACGCAGTATTTT. It yields the protein CASSRQSTDTQYF. The chain employs TRBV7-6 and TRBJ2-3; a possible D gene is TRBD1 (5 bases). V dropped 5 bases and J dropped 0 bases, with 6 bases sitting between them. Germline CDR1 SGHVS, CDR2 FNYEAQ. CDR3 length: 13 amino acids.

The chain joins TRBV4-2 to TRBJ2-5, with D tentatively TRBD2 (5 bases). The V end was cut by 1 base, the J end by 3 bases, with 9 bases between. Germline V gene data show CDR1 as LGHNA and CDR2 as YNFKEQ. CDR3 length: 14 amino acids. The CDR3 DNA follows: TGTGCCAGCAGCCAAGTTGGGCGGGAAGAGACCCAGTACTTC. Residues: CASSQVGREETQYF.

The CDR3 loop is CASSIRRGNYGYTF. The CDR3 bases are TGTGCCAGTAGTATAAGACGGGGGAACTATGGCTACACCTTC. The rearrangement uses TRBV19 and TRBJ1-2, with D perhaps TRBD1 (5 bases). Trimming took 2 bases from V and 2 from J, leaving 9 bases between them. The CDR3 loop spans 14 amino acids. The V gene's germline CDR1 is LNHDA and CDR2 SQIVND (reference sequence). Drawing the rest from reference TRBV19 and TRBJ1-2, the complete variable domain is DGGITQSPKYLFRKEGQNVTLSCEQNLNHDAMYWYRQDPGQGLRLIYYSQIVNDFQKGDIAEGYSVSREKKESFPLTVTSAQKNPTAFYLCASSIRRGNYGYTFGSGTRLTVV.

This chain links TRBV6-1 with TRBJ1-5, with D possibly TRBD1 on 5 matching bases. This CDR3 region has 17 residues. Per germline, CDR1 MNHNS and CDR2 SASEGT. Trimming shortened V by 3 bases and J by 3 bases, and 18 bases separated the two germline ends. In DNA form, the CDR3 reads TGTGCCAGCAGTGATGGTCCCCCCGGGGGAGCCAATCAGCCCCAGCATTTT. This gives the protein CASSDGPPGGANQPQHF.

CDR3 amino acids: CASRSPGTGGLQPQHF. The CDR3 DNA follows: TGTGCCAGCAGATCCCCCGGGACAGGGGGCCTTCAGCCCCAGCATTTT. The V and J genes are TRBV28 and TRBJ1-5; 12 bases match TRBD1. Per germline, CDR1 MDHEN and CDR2 SYDVKM. With 6 bases clipped from V and 6 bases from J, the junction kept 9 bases outside the gene matches. The CDR3 length is 16 residues.

The genes are TRBV5-6 and TRBJ2-6, with a possible D match to TRBD2 (6 bases). CDR3 length equals 15 residues. CDR1 is SGHDT and CDR2 is YYEEEE in the germline V gene. Trimming took off 0 bases at V and 2 bases at J, with 6 bases between the two ends. In nucleotides, the CDR3 is TGTGCCAGCAGCTTGGCGGGGGCTGGGGCCAACGTCCTGACTTTC. Translation: CASSLAGAGANVLTF. Complete variable domain (other parts from reference TRBV5-6 and TRBJ2-6): DAGVTQSPTHLIKTRGQQVTLRCSPKSGHDTVSWYQQALGQGPQFIFQYYEEEERQRGNFPDRFSGHQFPNYSSELNVNALLLGDSALYLCASSLAGAGANVLTFGAGSRLTVL.

The rearrangement links TRBV19 to TRBJ1-1; 9 bases fit TRBD1. V lost 5 bases, J lost 1 base, and 2 bases stayed unmatched. CDR1 LNHDA and CDR2 SQIVND come from the germline V gene (reference sequence). The CDR3 runs 14 residues. The CDR3 here is CASSRGQGNTEAFF. CDR3 coding DNA: TGTGCCAGTAGTCGGGGACAGGGGAACACTGAAGCTTTCTTT.

This chain connects TRBV7-9 to TRBJ2-2; the D gene is possibly TRBD2 (5 bases). Germline V lookup: CDR1 SEHNR, CDR2 FQNEAQ (reference sequence). CDR3 size: 14 residues. The V gene lost 4 bases and the J gene lost 6 bases, with 12 bases spanning the gap. The CDR3 is CASSSARGAGELFF. The CDR3, as DNA: TGTGCCAGCAGCTCCGCCCGGGGAGCCGGGGAGCTGTTTTTT.

This clone was found a few times. V usage is TRBV10-3 and J usage is TRBJ2-2; D gene unclear. Trimming removed 9 bases from V and 7 bases from J, with 15 bases in between. Germline CDR1 and CDR2: ENHRY and SYGVKD. There are 13 residues in the CDR3. The CDR3 region has the DNA TGTGCCATTTCCAAAGCCCCCGTCGGGGAGCTGTTTTTT. This gives the protein CAISKAPVGELFF.